This TCR beta chain was sequenced during a study of control samples from healthy donors and cancer patients (dated by TCRdb to 2020 to 2021). Library preparation was by the immunoSEQ multiplex PCR assay. Here the immuneACCESS table is served through TCRdb, limited to in-frame sequences with V and J called. Missing clones are a known gap in these copies; in checked studies unresolved V genes cover under half, and the rest lacks a known reason. This sample comprises 100,000 to 150,000 clones, about 90% of them detected only once. The top ten hold around 1.8% of the sample. The CDR3 spans 15 residues, from the cysteine through the phenylalanine. The retained sequence is limited to the CDR3, 45 bases, with the frame set at the first base. The germline ends are 15 bases apart after V is trimmed by 6 bases and J by 1 base. The germline V gene gives CDR1 as SGHAT and CDR2 as FQNNGV. As for this clone: It has no known antigen specificity. One base away there is no much larger clone; base qualities are not given.

Sequenced: blood. This receptor was taken from a man aged 18-30 years in good health. Recombination connected TRBV11-2 to TRBJ1-1, with no D gene named confidently. CDR3 loop: CASRTARRRNTEAFF. The nucleotide sequence is given as TGTGCCAGCAGAACAGCCCGAAGGAGGAACACTGAAGCTTTCTTT. When the CDR3 is completed using the reference TRBV11-2 and TRBJ1-1 genes on either side, the full variable domain is EAGVAQSPRYKIIEKRQSVAFWCNPISGHATLYWYQQILGQGPKLLIQFQNNGVVDDSQLPKDRFSAERLKGVDSTLKIQPAKLEDSAVYLCASRTARRRNTEAFFGQGTRLTVV.